A single sample gave rise to the 22 T cell receptor beta chains below, sequenced in a study of a mutant IDH1 vaccine in newly diagnosed glioma. Method: immunoSEQ multiplex PCR; TCRdb's copy keeps in-frame clones and lacks some. Of around 56,000 clones in the sample, roughly 81% were seen once. The antigens of these receptors remain unknown. Time point meaning: week 23, last vaccination. Doses consisted of 300 ug of mutant IDH1 20-mer peptide each, paired with topical imiquimod. The sample here was PBMCs, taken from a glioma patient whose treatment included an IDH1 peptide vaccine. These receptors were taken from a woman in her forties with glioma. Some clones in this sample may be carry-over from other donors' samples.

This chain links TRBV18 with TRBJ2-3; TRBD2 is a possible D gene (6 bases). The V and J ends lost 8 bases and 6 bases respectively, with 15 bases between them. CDR1 and CDR2 (germline): KGHSH, LQKENI. This CDR3 contains 13 residues. Here the CDR3 DNA reads TGTGCCAGCATCTTCGGGGAGGCGGATACGCAGTATTTT. Amino acid sequence: CASIFGEADTQYF.

The V gene is TRBV5-4, the J gene TRBJ1-4, with TRBD1 as a possible D gene (6 bases). The length of the CDR3 is 16 residues. Looked up from germline, CDR1 is SGHNT and CDR2 is YYREEE (reference sequence). Trimming stripped 4 bases from V and 5 bases from J, with 18 bases between. The CDR3 loop reads CASSLGTDRQNEKLFF. The CDR3 region has the DNA TGTGCCAGCAGCCTGGGAACGGACAGACAGAATGAAAAACTGTTTTTT. Supplemented by reference TRBV5-4 and TRBJ1-4, the full variable domain reads ETGVTQSPTHLIKTRGQQVTLRCSSQSGHNTVSWYQQALGQGPQFIFQYYREEENGRGNFPPRFSGLQFPNYSSELNVNALELDDSALYLCASSLGTDRQNEKLFFGSGTQLSVL.

The rearrangement uses TRBV6-5 and TRBJ1-2, with 8 bases aligning to TRBD1. The CDR3 runs 16 residues. Germline V gene data show CDR1 as MNHEY and CDR2 as SVGAGI. V lost 0 bases and J lost 1; bases outside the gene matches: 4. CDR3 coding DNA: TGTGCCAGCAGTTACTCAGGACAGGGCCTTAACTATGGCTACACCTTC. Protein: CASSYSGQGLNYGYTF.

V gene TRBV4-1 combines with J gene TRBJ2-5; TRBD2 matches 14 bases. V gave up 3 bases and J gave up 5 bases; unmatched junction bases: 2. CDR1 and CDR2 (germline): MGHRA, YSYEKL. The CDR3 runs to 15 residues. The CDR3 reads CASSQGLAGVETQYF. The CDR3 bases are TGCGCCAGCAGCCAGGGACTAGCGGGGGTGGAGACCCAGTACTTC.

This clone has just one count. The CDR3: CASSVGAGGRTGELFF. DNA for the CDR3: TGTGCCAGCAGCGTAGGGGCAGGGGGCAGGACCGGGGAGCTGTTTTTT. This chain links TRBV9 with TRBJ2-2; 8 nucleotides align to TRBD1. This CDR3 spans 16 amino acids. The trim removed 0 bases at V and 5 bases at J, leaving 6 bases unmatched. The germline V gene has CDR1 SGDLS and CDR2 YYNGEE.

In DNA, the CDR3 is TGTGCCAGTAGGCGGGGGACAGGGAGGTTGGATTCACCCCTCCACTTT. Its translation is CASRRGTGRLDSPLHF. V gene TRBV19 combines with J gene TRBJ1-6; 9 bases are shared with TRBD1. Germline V gene sequence: CDR1 LNHDA, CDR2 SQIVND (reference sequence). Trimming removed 6 bases from V and 8 bases from J; junction bases left unmatched: 11. This CDR3 is 16 amino acids long.

J is TRBJ2-7 and V is TRBV7-2; D gene unclear. Trimming pared 3 bases from V and 4 bases from J, leaving 4 bases between. The CDR3 spans 11 residues. CDR1 and CDR2 from the germline V gene are SGHTA and FQGNSA. The CDR3 reads CASSLTYEQYF. The CDR3 DNA reads as TGTGCCAGCAGCTTGACTTACGAGCAGTACTTC.

The V and J genes are TRBV5-6 and TRBJ1-3; D is perhaps TRBD1 (5 bases). V lost 0 bases and J 4 bases, leaving 8 bases between the germline ends. The CDR3 loop spans 14 amino acids. Per germline, CDR1 SGHDT and CDR2 YYEEEE. In DNA form, the CDR3 reads TGTGCCAGCAGCTTGGGAGGGGTCGGAAACACCATATATTTT. Its protein product is CASSLGGVGNTIYF. The whole variable domain, remainder taken from reference TRBV5-6 and TRBJ1-3, is DAGVTQSPTHLIKTRGQQVTLRCSPKSGHDTVSWYQQALGQGPQFIFQYYEEEERQRGNFPDRFSGHQFPNYSSELNVNALLLGDSALYLCASSLGGVGNTIYFGEGSWLTVV.

V gene TRBV7-9 combines with J gene TRBJ1-3, with 8 nucleotides matching TRBD1. This CDR3 contains 15 residues. With 3 bases clipped from V and 3 bases from J, the junction kept 4 bases outside the gene matches. Germline CDR1 SEHNR, CDR2 FQNEAQ (reference sequence). The DNA of the CDR3 is TGTGCCAGCAGCTTTCAGGGGGCTAATGGAAACACCATATATTTT. Its translation is CASSFQGANGNTIYF. The whole variable domain, remainder taken from reference TRBV7-9 and TRBJ1-3, is DTGVSQNPRHKITKRGQNVTFRCDPISEHNRLYWYRQTLGQGPEFLTYFQNEAQLEKSRLLSDRFSAERPKGSFSTLEIQRTEQGDSAMYLCASSFQGANGNTIYFGEGSWLTVV.

A single count supports this clone. V is TRBV27 and J is TRBJ1-2; D call uncertain. Germline CDR1 and CDR2: MNHEY and SMNVEV (reference sequence). Between the trimmed V and J ends, which lost 7 bases and 4 bases, there was a span of 13 bases. This CDR3 is built from 13 residues. As DNA, the CDR3 is TGTGCCAGCAAATCCGGACCCCCCTATGGCTACACCTTC. Translated: CASKSGPPYGYTF.

This clone was recorded once. The chain carries TRBV6-5 and TRBJ1-1, with a tentative D call TRBD1 (6 bases). Germline V gives CDR1 MNHEY, CDR2 SVGAGI. CDR3 length: 14 residues. Trimming cost V 5 bases and J 0 bases, with 10 bases left between them. The CDR3 protein is CASSHGQLNTEAFF. In DNA form, the CDR3 reads TGTGCCAGCAGTCACGGACAGCTGAACACTGAAGCTTTCTTT.

The chain combines TRBV4-3 with TRBJ1-5, with D possibly matching TRBD1 (6 bases). CDR1 and CDR2 (germline): LGHNA, YSLEER. The germline V and J ends were trimmed by 0 bases and 7 bases, with 13 bases remaining between them. The CDR3 consists of 15 residues. In nucleotides, the CDR3 is TGCGCCAGCAGCCAAGACAGGGGAGGGAGCCAGCCCCAGCATTTT. Amino acids: CASSQDRGGSQPQHF.

Only a few counts were recorded for this clone. Other DNA sequences in this specimen translate into the identical CDR3. This chain links TRBV9 with TRBJ1-5; unclear D gene. Trimming pared 0 bases from V and 0 bases from J, leaving 7 bases between. The germline V gene encodes CDR1 SGDLS and CDR2 YYNGEE. The CDR3 loop spans 15 amino acids. This CDR3 reads CASSVGGYSNQPQHF. In DNA, the CDR3 is TGTGCCAGCAGCGTAGGAGGTTATAGCAATCAGCCCCAGCATTTT.

This rearrangement joins TRBV5-1 to TRBJ2-7; D is perhaps TRBD1 (6 bases). The CDR3 extends over 15 amino acids. V was clipped by 3 bases and J by 2 bases, with 15 bases between them. Germline loops: CDR1 SGHRS, CDR2 YFSETQ. The CDR3 DNA reads as TGCGCCAGCAGCTACTCCACCGGGACAACCTACGAGCAGTACTTC. It yields the protein CASSYSTGTTYEQYF.

The V call is TRBV29-1, the J call TRBJ1-4; a weak D match, TRBD1 (6 bases). This CDR3 region has 13 residues. Germline loops: CDR1 SQVTM, CDR2 ANQGSEA. Trimming removed 5 bases from V and 5 bases from J, with 12 bases in between. The CDR3 bases are TGCAGCGTTACCAGGGGTGGGAATGAAAAACTGTTTTTT. It specifies CSVTRGGNEKLFF.

The chain joins TRBV6-5 to TRBJ2-7; possibly TRBD1 for D (7 bases). The CDR3 has 14 residues. Deletions cut 5 bases from V and 0 bases from J, with 11 bases between. From germline, CDR1 is MNHEY and CDR2 SVGAGI. In nucleotides, the CDR3 is TGTGCCAGCAGTCGACAGGGACTCTCCTACGAGCAGTACTTC. Its protein product is CASSRQGLSYEQYF.

This clone has a handful of counts. The chain uses TRBV2 and TRBJ2-5; the match to TRBD2 covers 9 bases. Germline assignment: CDR1 SNHLY and CDR2 FYNNEI. The CDR3 has 15 amino acids. Germline trimming cut 7 bases from V and 4 bases from J; bases unmatched to any gene: 10. The CDR3 DNA follows: TGTGCCAGCACTGGGAGACTAGCGGTCCGAGAGACCCAGTACTTC. Translated, it gives CASTGRLAVRETQYF.

The chain links TRBV7-2 to TRBJ1-1; D gene uncertain. The CDR3 spans 14 residues. Between the trimmed V and J ends, which lost 2 bases and 3 bases, there was a span of 10 bases. The V gene's germline CDR1 is SGHTA and CDR2 FQGNSA. DNA for the CDR3: TGTGCCAGCAGCTTAAGCGTTGGGGACACTGAAGCTTTCTTT. It yields the protein CASSLSVGDTEAFF.

V and J are TRBV6-1 and TRBJ2-7, with TRBD2 as a possible D gene (6 bases). Germline CDR1 and CDR2: MNHNS and SASEGT. The CDR3 has 15 amino acids. V was trimmed by 2 bases and J by 0 bases, leaving 11 bases between them. The CDR3 DNA reads TGTGCCAGCAGTGAACTTCGGGGGAGCTCCTACGAGCAGTACTTC. This gives the protein CASSELRGSSYEQYF.

The rearrangement uses TRBV30 and TRBJ1-2; D might be TRBD1 (6 bases). The germline V and J ends were trimmed by 4 bases and 8 bases, with 17 bases remaining between them. This CDR3 has 13 residues. Per germline, CDR1 GTSNPN and CDR2 SVGIG (reference sequence). CDR3 sequence reads: CAWKGQGMGGYTF. CDR3 nucleotide sequence: TGTGCCTGGAAAGGCCAGGGGATGGGGGGCTACACCTTC.

V is TRBV27 and J is TRBJ1-1; no reliable D call. V was pared by 6 bases and J by 1 base, with 12 bases between. Germline values: CDR1 MNHEY, CDR2 SMNVEV (reference sequence). The CDR3 is 14 amino acids. The CDR3 reads CASSQPLGNTEAFF. For the CDR3, the DNA is TGTGCCAGCAGCCAACCCTTAGGGAACACTGAAGCTTTCTTT.

The chain combines TRBV6-4 with TRBJ2-7; 10 bases are a match to TRBD1. CDR3 length equals 17 residues. The junction had 11 bases not matched to a gene; V was cut back by 5 bases and J by 1 base. Per the germline V gene, CDR1 is MRHNA and CDR2 is SNTAGT. The CDR3 DNA reads as TGTGCCAGCAGTTATCCAGGGCGACAGGGGGCTTCCTACGAGCAGTACTTC. Its protein product is CASSYPGRQGASYEQYF.